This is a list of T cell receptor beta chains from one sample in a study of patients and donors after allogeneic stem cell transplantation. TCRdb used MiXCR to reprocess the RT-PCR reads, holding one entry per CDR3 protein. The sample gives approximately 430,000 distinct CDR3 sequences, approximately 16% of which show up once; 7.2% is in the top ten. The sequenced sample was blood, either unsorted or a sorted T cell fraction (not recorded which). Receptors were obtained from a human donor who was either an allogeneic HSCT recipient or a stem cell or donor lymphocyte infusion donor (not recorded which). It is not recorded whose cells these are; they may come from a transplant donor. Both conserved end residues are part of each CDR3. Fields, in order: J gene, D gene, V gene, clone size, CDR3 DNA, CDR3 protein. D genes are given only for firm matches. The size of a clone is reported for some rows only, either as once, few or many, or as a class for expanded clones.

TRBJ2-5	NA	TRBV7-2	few	TGTGCCAGCAGCTTCATGAGAGAGACCCAGTACTTC	CASSFMRETQYF
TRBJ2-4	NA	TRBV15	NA	TGTGCCACCAGCAGAGATTACGACATTCAGTACTTC	CATSRDYDIQYF
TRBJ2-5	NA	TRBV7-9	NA	TGTGCCAGCAGCTTAAAAGTGGAGACCCAGTACTTC	CASSLKVETQYF
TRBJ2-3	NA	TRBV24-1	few	TGTGCCACCAGTGATTCTAGACGGAAGAGGGATACGCAGTATTTT	CATSDSRRKRDTQYF
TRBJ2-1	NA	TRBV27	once	TGTGCCAGTAGGGGTGGTTGGGGGCGAGGGAATGAGCAGTTCTTC	CASRGGWGRGNEQFF
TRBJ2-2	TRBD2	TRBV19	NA	TGTGCCAGTAATGGACTAGCGGGGGCCGCGAACACCGGGGAGCTGTTTTTT	CASNGLAGAANTGELFF
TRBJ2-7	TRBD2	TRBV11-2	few	TGTGCCAGCAGCTTAGATCCAAGCGGGAGAGTGCACGAGCAGTACTTC	CASSLDPSGRVHEQYF
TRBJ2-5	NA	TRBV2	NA	TGTGCCAGTCGACGACAGGCACCTCCGGAGACCCAGTACTTC	CASRRQAPPETQYF
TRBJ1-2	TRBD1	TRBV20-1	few	TGCATAATACCACAGGGGAACTATGGCTACACCTTC	CIIPQGNYGYTF
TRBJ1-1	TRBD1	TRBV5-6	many	TGTGCCAGCAGCTTGGCCGGGACAGGGCTAATCACTGAAGCTTTCTTT	CASSLAGTGLITEAFF
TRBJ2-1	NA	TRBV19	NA	TGTGCCAGTGGTGCGAGCATGAATGAGCAGTTCTTC	CASGASMNEQFF
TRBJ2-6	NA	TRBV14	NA	TGTGCCAGCAGCCGCACCTCGGGATATACAGGGGCCAACGTCCTGACTTTC	CASSRTSGYTGANVLTF
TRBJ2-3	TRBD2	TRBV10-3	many	TGTGCCATCAGAGACGGGACTAGCGGATTCGGGGATACGCAGTATTTT	CAIRDGTSGFGDTQYF
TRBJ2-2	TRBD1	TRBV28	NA	TGTGCCAGCAGTACCGGGACAGGGGACGCCGGGGAGCTGTTTTTT	CASSTGTGDAGELFF
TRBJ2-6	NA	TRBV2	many	TGTGCCAGCAGTGACAGGGCTGGGGCCAACGTCCTGACTTTC	CASSDRAGANVLTF
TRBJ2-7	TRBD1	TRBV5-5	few	TGTGCCAGCAGCTCGCCCACCCCTGGGACAGAGTCCCACGAGCAGTACTTC	CASSSPTPGTESHEQYF